The 29 T cell receptor beta chains listed next were all sequenced from one sample in a study of blood T cell repertoires in COVID-19. Using immunoSEQ multiplex PCR, the repertoire was profiled, and TCRdb retains in-frame clones only, with some absent. The data hold 260,000 or so clones, with 84% observed a single time. Sequencing was carried out using peripheral blood. Every receptor here comes from a human donor in a cohort sampled during active COVID-19.

Within the sample, this clone is medium-sized. This chain joins TRBV28 and TRBJ1-1; 10 bases map to TRBD1. The germline CDR1 and CDR2 sequences are MDHEN and SYDVKM. The CDR3 is 17 amino acids. The V gene end was trimmed by 6 bases and the J gene end by 0 bases; junction bases not matched to a gene: 10. Here the CDR3 reads CASSPHPGTGVNTEAFF. The CDR3 DNA reads TGTGCCAGCAGCCCCCACCCGGGGACAGGGGTGAACACTGAAGCTTTCTTT.

The chain employs TRBV5-6 and TRBJ1-3; D may be TRBD1 (5 bases). This CDR3 has 16 residues. Looked up from germline, CDR1 is SGHDT and CDR2 is YYEEEE. V lost 2 bases to trimming and J lost 4 bases, with 16 bases between them. CDR3 protein: CASSLKGARPGNTIYF. For the CDR3, the DNA is TGTGCCAGCAGCTTAAAAGGGGCACGACCGGGAAACACCATATATTTT.

This clone has only a few counts. The rearrangement uses TRBV6-1 and TRBJ2-3, with TRBD2 identical over 7 bases. V shed 4 bases, J shed 6 bases, and the junction held 13 bases outside the gene matches. The CDR3 length is 16 residues. Germline-derived CDR1 and CDR2 are MNHNS and SASEGT. The DNA of the CDR3 is TGTGCCAGCAGTGCCCGAGGAGGGAGGGGTGGCGATACGCAGTATTTT. Translation: CASSARGGRGGDTQYF.

The chain joins TRBV14 to TRBJ1-2, with TRBD1 matching 7 bases. Germline values: CDR1 SGHDN, CDR2 FVKESK. This CDR3 spans 16 amino acids. V gave up 1 base and J gave up 8 bases; unmatched junction bases: 13. For the CDR3, the DNA is TGTGCCAGCAGCCAAGCTCCGACAGGGCGTCAAGGGGGCTACACCTTC. Translation: CASSQAPTGRQGGYTF.

The gene calls are TRBV20-1 and TRBJ1-2; TRBD1 matches 7 bases. Germline values: CDR1 DFQATT, CDR2 SNEGSKA (reference sequence). V lost 5 bases to trimming and J lost 7 bases; unmatched junction nucleotides: 4. CDR3 length equals 11 residues. CDR3 region: CSAVQGFGYTF. For the CDR3, the DNA is TGCAGTGCTGTACAGGGGTTTGGCTACACCTTC.

The chain joins TRBV18 to TRBJ1-6; 7 nucleotides match TRBD1. There are 15 residues in the CDR3. V shed 8 bases and J 7 bases; nucleotides not matched to a gene: 11. The germline gives CDR1 KGHSH, CDR2 LQKENI. CDR3 nucleotides: TGTGCCAGCCGAAGCTCGGGACAGCCCAATTCACCCCTCCACTTT. Translated: CASRSSGQPNSPLHF.

This chain uses TRBV5-1 with TRBJ2-7; 7 nucleotides line up with TRBD1. V trimming: 4 bases; J trimming: 7 bases; junction bases outside the gene matches: 2. Germline V gives CDR1 SGHRS, CDR2 YFSETQ. The CDR3 extends over 11 amino acids. DNA for the CDR3: TGCGCCAGCAGCGAGGACAGGGAGCAGTACTTC. It specifies CASSEDREQYF.

As concerns this clone: The germline gene is not matched at one end of the junction; a read error may be the cause. This sequence joins TRBV7-7 and TRBJ2-2, with D possibly TRBD2 on 5 matching bases. CDR3 size: 15 residues. The germline CDR1 and CDR2 sequences are SSHAT and FNYEAQ (reference sequence). In DNA, the CDR3 is TGTGCTAGCAGCTCAGATCGGGGGAACACCGGGGAGCTGTTTTTT. This sequence encodes CASSSDRGNTGELFF.

This chain connects TRBV29-1 to TRBJ2-5, with D possibly being TRBD2 (5 bases). Trimming stripped 4 bases from V and 3 bases from J, with 15 bases between. The length of the CDR3 is 14 residues. Germline V gene data show CDR1 as SQVTM and CDR2 as ANQGSEA. CDR3 loop: CSVALKSGKETQYF. In DNA, the CDR3 is TGCAGCGTTGCTCTAAAATCGGGGAAAGAGACCCAGTACTTC.

V and J are TRBV7-3 and TRBJ2-2, with D perhaps matching TRBD1 (5 bases). The V and J ends lost 5 bases and 4 bases respectively, with 8 bases between them. The CDR3 runs 13 residues. CDR1 SGHTA and CDR2 FQGTGA come from the germline V gene. The CDR3 reads CASSPQGTGELFF. CDR3 DNA: TGTGCCAGCAGCCCCCAGGGCACCGGGGAGCTGTTTTTT.

J is TRBJ1-5 and V is TRBV12-3 or TRBV12-4, with D perhaps matching TRBD1 (6 bases). Trimming stripped 5 bases from V and 4 bases from J, with 9 bases between. This CDR3 region has 13 residues. The CDR3 DNA is TGTGCCAGCAGTGGACAGAAAAATCAGCCCCAGCATTTT. Translated, it gives CASSGQKNQPQHF.

The chain couples TRBV28 to TRBJ2-3; D may be TRBD1 (6 bases). This CDR3 has 13 amino acids. The V gene's germline CDR1 is MDHEN and CDR2 SYDVKM. The germline V and J ends were trimmed by 2 bases and 5 bases, with 8 bases remaining between them. In DNA form, the CDR3 reads TGTGCCAGCAGTTTAGGGGGCCAAGATACGCAGTATTTT. It yields the protein CASSLGGQDTQYF.

The genes are TRBV2 and TRBJ2-3; 10 positions match TRBD1. The CDR3 runs to 15 residues. Germline lookup yields CDR1 SNHLY and CDR2 FYNNEI. V was pared by 3 bases and J by 4 bases, with 4 bases of the junction left unmatched. CDR3 sequence reads: CASSEGQGIADTQYF. DNA for the CDR3: TGTGCCAGCAGTGAGGGACAGGGGATCGCAGATACGCAGTATTTT.

This clone has just a few counts. The chain employs TRBV2 and TRBJ1-6, with D hard to call. The CDR3 is made up of 15 amino acids. Trimming took off 1 base at V and 8 bases at J, with 12 bases between the two ends. The V gene's germline CDR1 is SNHLY and CDR2 FYNNEI. The CDR3 DNA follows: TGTGCCAGCAGTGAAGAAACGGTGAATCATTCACCCCTCCACTTT. It codes for CASSEETVNHSPLHF.

Only a few counts were recorded for this clone. The chain recombines TRBV11-2 with TRBJ2-5, with D tentatively TRBD1 (5 bases). The CDR3 length is 14 residues. V was trimmed by 3 bases and J by 5 bases, leaving 13 bases between them. The germline V gene encodes CDR1 SGHAT and CDR2 FQNNGV. CDR3 nucleotide sequence: TGTGCCAGCAGCTTGGGTTTCTCAGGGGAGACCCAGTACTTC. Protein: CASSLGFSGETQYF.

This clone was counted once. The chain uses TRBV6-2 or TRBV6-3 and TRBJ2-3; 9 bases map to TRBD2. The CDR3 is 17 amino acids. The ends lost 2 bases at V and 1 base at J; junction bases unmatched: 7. CDR1 is MNHEY and CDR2 is SVGEGT in the germline V gene. The CDR3 spells CASSYGTSPPGTDTQYF. The CDR3 DNA is TGTGCCAGCAGTTACGGGACTAGCCCTCCTGGCACAGATACGCAGTATTTT.

The chain couples TRBV6-5 to TRBJ2-1; D gene ambiguous. Trimming pared 6 bases from V and 6 bases from J, leaving 6 bases between. The germline gives CDR1 MNHEY, CDR2 SVGAGI. The CDR3 is 11 residues long. The CDR3 here is CASRAINEQFF. The CDR3 bases are TGTGCCAGCAGAGCGATCAATGAGCAGTTCTTC.

This clone was counted a single time. The rearrangement joins TRBV3-1 (or the pseudogene TRBV3-2) to TRBJ2-3, with a possible D match to TRBD2 (6 bases). Germline V gives CDR1 LGHDT, CDR2 YNNKEL (reference sequence). The V and J ends lost 2 bases and 0 bases respectively, with 12 bases between them. The CDR3 contains 16 residues. CDR3 sequence (DNA): TGTGCCAGCAGCCAACGACTAGGTTACAGCACAGATACGCAGTATTTT. It encodes CASSQRLGYSTDTQYF.

The V call is TRBV2, the J call TRBJ2-5; D not certain. Germline CDR1 SNHLY, CDR2 FYNNEI. V was clipped by 4 bases and J by 4 bases, with 10 bases between them. The CDR3 covers 13 residues. CDR3 nucleotide sequence: TGTGCCAGCAGTGGGTACTATTCAGAGACCCAGTACTTC. This gives the protein CASSGYYSETQYF. Drawing the rest from reference TRBV2 and TRBJ2-5, the complete variable domain is EPEVTQTPSHQVTQMGQEVILRCVPISNHLYFYWYRQILGQKVEFLVSFYNNEISEKSEIFDDQFSVERPDGSNFTLKIRSTKLEDSAMYFCASSGYYSETQYFGPGTRLLVL.

The chain joins TRBV7-2 to TRBJ1-1, with a weak D call TRBD1 (6 bases). Trimming removed 5 bases from V and 1 base from J, with 14 bases in between. The CDR3 contains 15 residues. CDR1 is SGHTA and CDR2 is FQGNSA in the germline V gene. The CDR3, as DNA: TGTGCCAGCAGCCCTTCCCGGGGGGCGAACACTGAAGCTTTCTTT. Amino acid sequence: CASSPSRGANTEAFF.

This sequence joins TRBV12-5 and TRBJ1-3, with 7 bases aligning to TRBD1. The V segment lost 0 bases and the J segment 0 bases; nucleotides outside the gene matches: 20. The CDR3 extends over 22 amino acids. The germline V gene encodes CDR1 LGHNT and CDR2 FRNRAP. The CDR3 region has the DNA TGTGCTAGTGGTTTGGTCCCGAACCTCACAGGGGACAAGGCTCCCTCTGGAAACACCATATATTTT. It yields the protein CASGLVPNLTGDKAPSGNTIYF.

This clone was observed a few times. The J gene is TRBJ2-2, the V gene TRBV5-8, with 9 bases that match TRBD1. V gave up 7 bases and J gave up 3 bases; unmatched junction bases: 10. Germline CDR1 reads SGHTS; CDR2 reads YDEGEE. The CDR3 sequence is 16 residues long. CDR3 protein: CASYVLGQGYTGELFF. CDR3 sequence (DNA): TGTGCCAGCTACGTTCTGGGACAGGGCTACACCGGGGAGCTGTTTTTT.

This clone was found once. In DNA, the CDR3 is TGTGCCAGCAGCTTCCAGGGGGCTATAGACACCGGGGAGCTGTTTTTT. Translating gives CASSFQGAIDTGELFF. The gene calls are TRBV5-8 and TRBJ2-2, with TRBD1 matching over 8 bases. This CDR3 contains 16 residues. The V segment lost 2 bases and the J segment 3 bases; nucleotides outside the gene matches: 6. CDR1 is SGHTS, CDR2 YDEGEE, per germline. Using reference TRBV5-8 and TRBJ2-2 for the parts outside the CDR3, the full variable domain is EAGVTQSPTHLIKTRGQQATLRCSPISGHTSVYWYQQALGLGLQFLLWYDEGEERNRGNFPPRFSGRQFPNYSSELNVNALELEDSALYLCASSFQGAIDTGELFFGEGSRLTVL.

The rearrangement links TRBV7-6 to TRBJ2-5, with no clear D. The CDR3 spans 11 residues. From germline, CDR1 is SGHVS and CDR2 FNYEAQ. The V end lost 5 bases, the J end lost 4 bases, and 5 bases lay between the germline ends. The CDR3 DNA reads TGTGCCAGCAGCGCCGGAGAGACCCAGTACTTC. Its protein is CASSAGETQYF. The full variable domain, rest sourced from reference TRBV7-6 and TRBJ2-5, is GAGVSQSPRYKVTKRGQDVALRCDPISGHVSLYWYRQALGQGPEFLTYFNYEAQQDKSGLPNDRFSAERPEGSISTLTIQRTEQRDSAMYRCASSAGETQYFGPGTRLLVL.

The gene calls are TRBV5-5 and TRBJ2-3; 10 nucleotides align to TRBD2. The length of the CDR3 is 15 residues. From germline, CDR1 is SGHKS and CDR2 YYEKEE (reference sequence). Losses at the gene ends were 3 bases for V and 5 bases for J; bases not matched to a gene: 6. This CDR3 is CASSSGTSVGDTQYF. In nucleotides, the CDR3 is TGTGCCAGCAGCTCCGGGACTAGCGTCGGAGATACGCAGTATTTT. The variable domain in full, with the rest retrieved from reference TRBV5-5 and TRBJ2-3, is DAGVTQSPTHLIKTRGQQVTLRCSPISGHKSVSWYQQVLGQGPQFIFQYYEKEERGRGNFPDRFSARQFPNYSSELNVNALLLGDSALYLCASSSGTSVGDTQYFGPGTRLTVL.

This clone has only one observation. The chain carries TRBV5-5 and TRBJ1-1; 7 nucleotides line up with TRBD1. This CDR3 is 14 amino acids long. Germline V gene sequence: CDR1 SGHKS, CDR2 YYEKEE (reference sequence). V was clipped by 5 bases and J by 4 bases; unmatched bases: 8. CDR3 in amino acids: CASSQGQLFTEAFF. CDR3 nucleotide sequence: TGTGCCAGCAGTCAGGGACAGCTCTTCACTGAAGCTTTCTTT.

The genes are TRBV6-2 or TRBV6-3 and TRBJ1-1; unclear D gene. CDR1 is MNHEY, CDR2 SVGEGT, per germline. V lost 0 bases and J 0 bases, leaving 14 bases between the germline ends. CDR3 length: 17 residues. The CDR3 loop is CASSYSSRFGVNTEAFF. The DNA of the CDR3 is TGTGCCAGCAGTTACTCGTCAAGGTTTGGAGTGAACACTGAAGCTTTCTTT.

Details on this clone: An end of the junction does not agree with germline; a read error may underlie this. This chain links TRBV3-1 (or the pseudogene TRBV3-2) with TRBJ1-6; D unresolved. CDR3 length: 14 amino acids. Germline loops: CDR1 LGHDT, CDR2 YNNKEL (reference sequence). The DNA of the CDR3 is TGTGCCAGCAGCCTTGGCTTACTAAATTTACCCCTCCACTTT. This sequence encodes CASSLGLLNLPLHF.

The chain links TRBV28 to TRBJ2-7, with D possibly matching TRBD2 (6 bases). Trimming pared 6 bases from V and 3 bases from J, leaving 18 bases between. CDR1 and CDR2 from the germline V gene are MDHEN and SYDVKM. The CDR3 sequence is 15 residues long. The CDR3 protein is CASRAFGGEVYEQYF. Written as DNA, the CDR3 is TGTGCCAGCAGGGCCTTCGGGGGTGAAGTCTACGAGCAGTACTTC.